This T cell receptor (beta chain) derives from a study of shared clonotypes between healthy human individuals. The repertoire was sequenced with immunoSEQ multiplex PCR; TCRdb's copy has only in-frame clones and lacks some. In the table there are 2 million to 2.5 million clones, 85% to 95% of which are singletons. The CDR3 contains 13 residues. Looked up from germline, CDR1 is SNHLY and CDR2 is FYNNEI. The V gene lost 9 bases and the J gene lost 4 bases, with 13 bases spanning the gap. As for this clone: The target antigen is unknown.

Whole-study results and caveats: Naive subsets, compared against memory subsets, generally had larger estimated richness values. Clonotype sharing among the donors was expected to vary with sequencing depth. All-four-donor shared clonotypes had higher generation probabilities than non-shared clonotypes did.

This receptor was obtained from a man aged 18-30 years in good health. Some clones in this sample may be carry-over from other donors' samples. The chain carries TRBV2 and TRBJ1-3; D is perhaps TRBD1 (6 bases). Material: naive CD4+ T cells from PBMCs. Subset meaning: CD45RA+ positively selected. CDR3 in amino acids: CASLGALGNTIYF. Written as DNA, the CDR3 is TGTGCCAGTCTGGGGGCTTTAGGAAACACCATATATTTT.